The present entry profiles one T cell receptor (beta chain) with its context. The CDR3 length is 15 residues. The germline gives CDR1 MDHEN, CDR2 SYDVKM. Trimming took 4 bases from V and 5 from J, leaving 15 bases between them. The data were obtained in a study of technical replicates of blood from four donors. Data came from immunoSEQ multiplex PCR; TCRdb stores just in-frame clones and leaves some out. The sample lists approximately 60,000 clones, more than 75% occurring once. The J gene is TRBJ1-5, the V gene TRBV28; the D is unclear. This sequence was found in a human donor in good health. Some clones in this sample may be carry-over from other donors' samples. The specimen was PBMCs. CDR3 region: CASSSPGSGYQPQHF. Written as DNA, the CDR3 is TGTGCCAGCAGTTCCCCCGGGTCGGGTTATCAGCCCCAGCATTTT.